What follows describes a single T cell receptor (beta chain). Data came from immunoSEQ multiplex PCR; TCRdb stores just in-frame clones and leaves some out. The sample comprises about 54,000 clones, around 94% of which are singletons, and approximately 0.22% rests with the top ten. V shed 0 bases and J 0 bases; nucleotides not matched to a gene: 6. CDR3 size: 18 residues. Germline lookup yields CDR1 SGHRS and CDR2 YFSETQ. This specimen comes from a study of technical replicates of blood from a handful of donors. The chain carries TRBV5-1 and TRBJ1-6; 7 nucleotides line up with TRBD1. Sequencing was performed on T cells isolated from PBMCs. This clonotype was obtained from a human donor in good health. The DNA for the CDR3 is TGCGCCAGCAGCTTGGAGACAGGGTCCAGCTCCTATAATTCACCCCTCCACTTT. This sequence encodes CASSLETGSSSYNSPLHF.